Sequencing of this TCR beta chain was carried out in a study of blood T cell repertoires in COVID-19. Germline V gene data show CDR1 as LNHDA and CDR2 as SQIVND (reference sequence). The CDR3 covers 15 residues. V lost 3 bases and J 4 bases, leaving 15 bases between the germline ends. Libraries were prepared by immunoSEQ multiplex PCR; TCRdb keeps only in-frame clonotypes and omits some of them. The sample yields over 350,000 clones, approximately 90% seen once. The TCR was taken from a woman between 18 and 29 years old who had recovered from COVID-19. Sequences were obtained from PBMCs or T cells enriched from blood (not recorded which). The rearrangement uses TRBV19 and TRBJ1-2, with TRBD1 as a possible D gene (5 bases). CDR3 protein: CASSIGGELIYGYTF. DNA for the CDR3: TGTGCCAGTAGTATTGGAGGGGAACTTATCTATGGCTACACCTTC.